Listed below are T cell receptor beta chains from one sample, sequenced in a study of cytomegalovirus exposure and HLA in healthy donors. Assay used: immunoSEQ multiplex PCR; TCRdb lists only in-frame clones, some missing. The data contain some 190,000 clones, 80% to 90% of them singletons. Sequencing used PBMCs. These TCRs come from a woman aged 25 to 39 in good health and CMV-seronegative. Both conserved end residues are part of each CDR3. A D gene is named only where the DNA matches it firmly. The size entry is marked missing in some rows and otherwise reads once, few, many or a size class.

clone_size: .; v_call: TRBV7-2; j_call: TRBJ2-4; d_call: .; cdr3_nt: TGTGCCAGCACCTTTGAGGGCGGGAACATTCAGTACTTC; cdr3_aa: CASTFEGGNIQYF
clone_size: .; v_call: TRBV18; j_call: TRBJ2-3; d_call: .; cdr3_nt: TGTGCCAGCTCCCAACAGGGTTTGAGCACAGATACGCAGTATTTT; cdr3_aa: CASSQQGLSTDTQYF
clone_size: .; v_call: TRBV5-1; j_call: TRBJ2-7; d_call: TRBD1; cdr3_nt: TGCGCCAGTAAGCCGGGACAGGAGAACTACGAGCAGTACTTC; cdr3_aa: CASKPGQENYEQYF
clone_size: .; v_call: TRBV28; j_call: TRBJ1-2; d_call: TRBD1; cdr3_nt: TGTGCCAGCAGTTCGACAGGGGGGTGGAACTATGGCTACACCTTC; cdr3_aa: CASSSTGGWNYGYTF
clone_size: .; v_call: TRBV28; j_call: TRBJ1-1; d_call: .; cdr3_nt: TGTGCCAGCAGTCCGTCGGACAGCCCGAACACTGAAGCTTTCTTT; cdr3_aa: CASSPSDSPNTEAFF
clone_size: .; v_call: TRBV7-9; j_call: TRBJ2-3; d_call: TRBD2; cdr3_nt: TGTGCCAGCAGCTCGACTAGCGGGGGAGTATCAGATACGCAGTATTTT; cdr3_aa: CASSSTSGGVSDTQYF
clone_size: .; v_call: TRBV15; j_call: TRBJ1-1; d_call: .; cdr3_nt: TGTGCCACCAGCAGAGGGCGGATGAACACTGAAGCTTTCTTT; cdr3_aa: CATSRGRMNTEAFF
clone_size: .; v_call: TRBV14; j_call: TRBJ2-4; d_call: .; cdr3_nt: TGTGCCAGCAGCCAATCAAGGGCTGGAGGGATTCAGTACTTC; cdr3_aa: CASSQSRAGGIQYF
clone_size: .; v_call: TRBV28; j_call: TRBJ2-1; d_call: .; cdr3_nt: TGTGCCAGCAGTTTTGCGGCCCTGAGTTACAATGAGCAGTTCTTC; cdr3_aa: CASSFAALSYNEQFF
clone_size: .; v_call: TRBV4-2; j_call: TRBJ2-2; d_call: .; cdr3_nt: TGTGCCAGCAGCCCTGTGGACTCGAACACCGGGGAGCTGTTTTTT; cdr3_aa: CASSPVDSNTGELFF
clone_size: .; v_call: TRBV7-3; j_call: TRBJ2-3; d_call: TRBD2; cdr3_nt: TGTGCCAGCAGCCAAGCAGGGACCGGGAGGAATACGCAGTATTTT; cdr3_aa: CASSQAGTGRNTQYF
clone_size: few; v_call: TRBV4-1; j_call: TRBJ2-7; d_call: .; cdr3_nt: TGCGCCAGCAGCCAGAGGGGACTCCCGACCCCTGGCGGAGAGCAGTACTTC; cdr3_aa: CASSQRGLPTPGGEQYF
clone_size: .; v_call: TRBV5-6; j_call: TRBJ1-3; d_call: .; cdr3_nt: TGTGCCAGCAGCTTGCAACAATCTGGAAACACCATATATTTT; cdr3_aa: CASSLQQSGNTIYF
clone_size: .; v_call: TRBV19; j_call: TRBJ2-1; d_call: TRBD1; cdr3_nt: TGTGCCAGTAGGGGGACAGCTTACAATGAGCAGTTCTTC; cdr3_aa: CASRGTAYNEQFF
clone_size: .; v_call: TRBV28; j_call: TRBJ2-5; d_call: .; cdr3_nt: TGTGCCAGCAAAAAAAGCAGGGATAAACAAGAGACCCAGTACTTC; cdr3_aa: CASKKSRDKQETQYF
clone_size: .; v_call: TRBV2; j_call: TRBJ1-2; d_call: .; cdr3_nt: TGTGCCAGCAGTGCGGGGTCTGATGGCTACACCTTC; cdr3_aa: CASSAGSDGYTF
clone_size: .; v_call: TRBV5-1; j_call: TRBJ2-3; d_call: TRBD1; cdr3_nt: TGCGCCAGCAGCGTGGGGAGAGGGGGCAGGACAGATACGCAGTATTTT; cdr3_aa: CASSVGRGGRTDTQYF
clone_size: .; v_call: TRBV7-7; j_call: TRBJ2-5; d_call: .; cdr3_nt: TGTGCTAGCAGCCTGGGCGGGTTTCAAGAGACCCAGTACTTC; cdr3_aa: CASSLGGFQETQYF
clone_size: .; v_call: TRBV11-2; j_call: TRBJ2-3; d_call: .; cdr3_nt: TGTGCCAGCAGCTTAGATCGAGGCGTGGGCACAGATACGCAGTATTTT; cdr3_aa: CASSLDRGVGTDTQYF
clone_size: .; v_call: TRBV19; j_call: TRBJ2-2; d_call: TRBD2; cdr3_nt: TGTGCCAGTAGCTGGGGACTAGCGGGTCGCACCGGGGAGCTGTTTTTT; cdr3_aa: CASSWGLAGRTGELFF
clone_size: .; v_call: TRBV30; j_call: TRBJ1-1; d_call: TRBD1; cdr3_nt: TGTGCCTGGAGTCCCGGACAGGGGTTGGGCACTGAAGCTTTCTTT; cdr3_aa: CAWSPGQGLGTEAFF
clone_size: .; v_call: TRBV28; j_call: TRBJ2-3; d_call: TRBD2; cdr3_nt: TGTGCCAGCAGTTCCGGGACTAGCGGGAGACCAGATACGCAGTATTTT; cdr3_aa: CASSSGTSGRPDTQYF
clone_size: .; v_call: TRBV13; j_call: TRBJ2-7; d_call: TRBD1; cdr3_nt: TGTGCCAGCAGCCGGAGCGGCAGGGGGTTCTACGAGCAGTACTTC; cdr3_aa: CASSRSGRGFYEQYF
clone_size: .; v_call: TRBV6-1; j_call: TRBJ2-5; d_call: .; cdr3_nt: TGTGCCAGCAGTATACAGCAAGAGACCCAGTACTTC; cdr3_aa: CASSIQQETQYF
clone_size: .; v_call: TRBV6-1; j_call: TRBJ1-4; d_call: TRBD1; cdr3_nt: TGTGCCAGCAGGGGACAGGGGGGAGGTGAAAAACTGTTTTTT; cdr3_aa: CASRGQGGGEKLFF
clone_size: .; v_call: TRBV27; j_call: TRBJ2-7; d_call: TRBD1; cdr3_nt: TGTGCCAGCAGTTGGGGGACAGGCTACGAGCAGTACTTC; cdr3_aa: CASSWGTGYEQYF
clone_size: .; v_call: TRBV27; j_call: TRBJ2-1; d_call: TRBD2; cdr3_nt: TGTGCCAGCAGTATTAGCGGGGGAGGATACAATGAGCAGTTCTTC; cdr3_aa: CASSISGGGYNEQFF
clone_size: .; v_call: TRBV19; j_call: TRBJ2-6; d_call: TRBD1; cdr3_nt: TGTGCCAGTACCGCGGTGAGGACAGGGTATTCTGGGGCCAACGTCCTGACTTTC; cdr3_aa: CASTAVRTGYSGANVLTF
clone_size: .; v_call: TRBV28; j_call: TRBJ2-1; d_call: TRBD2; cdr3_nt: TGTGCCAGCAGCCCAGCGGGAGGGCGAAGTGAGCAGTTCTTC; cdr3_aa: CASSPAGGRSEQFF
clone_size: .; v_call: TRBV28; j_call: TRBJ1-1; d_call: .; cdr3_nt: TGTGCCAGCAGTTTTGCCCCAGGTGGGAACACTGAAGCTTTCTTT; cdr3_aa: CASSFAPGGNTEAFF
clone_size: .; v_call: TRBV21-1; j_call: TRBJ1-5; d_call: .; cdr3_nt: TGTGCCAGCAGCAAGGGACAGGGGTGGAACAGCAATCAGCCCCAGCATTTT; cdr3_aa: CASSKGQGWNSNQPQHF
clone_size: .; v_call: TRBV4-1; j_call: TRBJ2-2; d_call: .; cdr3_nt: TGCGCCAGCAGCCATGTAGTTTACACCGGGGAGCTGTTTTTT; cdr3_aa: CASSHVVYTGELFF
clone_size: .; v_call: TRBV15; j_call: TRBJ1-2; d_call: .; cdr3_nt: TGTGCCACCAGCAGAGGAATATTGGGCGATGGCTACACCTTC; cdr3_aa: CATSRGILGDGYTF
clone_size: .; v_call: TRBV6-6; j_call: TRBJ2-5; d_call: .; cdr3_nt: TGTGCCAGCAGTCGACAGCGACGGGAGACCCAGTACTTC; cdr3_aa: CASSRQRRETQYF
clone_size: .; v_call: TRBV28; j_call: TRBJ2-7; d_call: TRBD2; cdr3_nt: TGTGCCAGCAGGCGTACTAGCGGGAGGAATGGCGAGCAGTACTTC; cdr3_aa: CASRRTSGRNGEQYF
clone_size: .; v_call: TRBV5-6; j_call: TRBJ2-7; d_call: .; cdr3_nt: TGTGCCAGCAGCTTCCGCGGGTTCTCCTACGAGCAGTACTTC; cdr3_aa: CASSFRGFSYEQYF
clone_size: .; v_call: TRBV10-3; j_call: TRBJ2-1; d_call: .; cdr3_nt: TGTGCCACCCCCCGGACAGGGCGGCGGGAGGGCCCCAATGAGCAGTTCTTC; cdr3_aa: CATPRTGRREGPNEQFF
clone_size: .; v_call: TRBV28; j_call: TRBJ1-5; d_call: .; cdr3_nt: TGTGCCAGCAAAACAGGAATTTTTAGCAATCAGCCCCAGCATTTT; cdr3_aa: CASKTGIFSNQPQHF
clone_size: .; v_call: TRBV11-1; j_call: TRBJ2-1; d_call: .; cdr3_nt: TGTGCCAGCTCTCTAGTTGCCGATGAGCAGTTCTTC; cdr3_aa: CASSLVADEQFF
clone_size: .; v_call: TRBV7-8; j_call: TRBJ1-5; d_call: .; cdr3_nt: TGTGCCAGCAGCCCGGGACACCAGAGGGGTGAGCCCCAGCATTTT; cdr3_aa: CASSPGHQRGEPQHF
clone_size: .; v_call: TRBV4-1; j_call: TRBJ2-1; d_call: .; cdr3_nt: TGCGCCAGCAGCCGGGTGGGGGGCTCCTACAATGAGCAGTTCTTC; cdr3_aa: CASSRVGGSYNEQFF
clone_size: .; v_call: TRBV15; j_call: TRBJ2-1; d_call: TRBD2; cdr3_nt: TGTGCCACCAGCCAGCGAGCGGGAGCGTTCAATGAGCAGTTCTTC; cdr3_aa: CATSQRAGAFNEQFF
clone_size: .; v_call: TRBV28; j_call: TRBJ1-1; d_call: .; cdr3_nt: TGTGCCAGCAGTTTATTTCAGGGGATGAACACTGAAGCTTTCTTT; cdr3_aa: CASSLFQGMNTEAFF
clone_size: .; v_call: TRBV29-1; j_call: TRBJ1-1; d_call: TRBD1; cdr3_nt: TGCAGCGTTGACGACAGGGCGAACACTGAAGCTTTCTTT; cdr3_aa: CSVDDRANTEAFF
clone_size: .; v_call: TRBV15; j_call: TRBJ1-1; d_call: .; cdr3_nt: TGTGCCACCAGCAGAGACTCTTCCCCAGCTTTCTTT; cdr3_aa: CATSRDSSPAFF
clone_size: .; v_call: TRBV5-1; j_call: TRBJ2-5; d_call: .; cdr3_nt: TGCGCCAGCAGCCCTCTAGTCGTTGAGACCCAGTACTTC; cdr3_aa: CASSPLVVETQYF
clone_size: few; v_call: TRBV5-4; j_call: TRBJ1-1; d_call: .; cdr3_nt: TGTGCCAGCAGCTTGGAGATAAGCGGGACTGAAGCTTTCTTT; cdr3_aa: CASSLEISGTEAFF
clone_size: .; v_call: TRBV7-8; j_call: TRBJ2-7; d_call: TRBD1; cdr3_nt: TGTGCCAGCCATGCCGGGACAGGGGTCTACGAGCAGTACTTC; cdr3_aa: CASHAGTGVYEQYF
clone_size: .; v_call: TRBV7-9; j_call: TRBJ2-7; d_call: TRBD2; cdr3_nt: TGTGCCAGCAGCTCCCCCCGGGGGGGTTACGAGCAGTACTTC; cdr3_aa: CASSSPRGGYEQYF
clone_size: .; v_call: TRBV5-1; j_call: TRBJ2-5; d_call: .; cdr3_nt: TGCGCCAGCAGCTTTCGCCAGCAAGGAGTTTTAACATACCGGACCCAGTACTTC; cdr3_aa: CASSFRQQGVLTYRTQYF
clone_size: .; v_call: TRBV9; j_call: TRBJ2-7; d_call: TRBD2; cdr3_nt: TGTGCCAGCAGCCCGGAGGTTGGTAGCGGGATTTCCTACGAGCAGTACTTC; cdr3_aa: CASSPEVGSGISYEQYF
clone_size: .; v_call: TRBV27; j_call: TRBJ2-7; d_call: TRBD2; cdr3_nt: TGTGCCAGCAGGCCTTGGGCGGGGGACTCCTACGAGCAGTACTTC; cdr3_aa: CASRPWAGDSYEQYF
clone_size: .; v_call: TRBV11-3; j_call: TRBJ2-2; d_call: TRBD1; cdr3_nt: TGTGCCAGCAGCCCCAGGACAGGAGGCGGGGAGCTGTTTTTT; cdr3_aa: CASSPRTGGGELFF
clone_size: .; v_call: TRBV28; j_call: TRBJ1-4; d_call: TRBD1; cdr3_nt: TGTGCCAGCTCGAGACCTGGACAGGGTGAAGAAAAACTGTTTTTT; cdr3_aa: CASSRPGQGEEKLFF
clone_size: .; v_call: TRBV11-2; j_call: TRBJ2-5; d_call: .; cdr3_nt: TGTGCCAGCAGCTTATTCAGGGCCACAGCAGAGACCCAGTACTTC; cdr3_aa: CASSLFRATAETQYF
clone_size: .; v_call: TRBV10-3; j_call: TRBJ2-7; d_call: TRBD2; cdr3_nt: TGTGCCATCAGTTCCGGGACTAGCGGGACTTATTCCTACGAGCAGTACTTC; cdr3_aa: CAISSGTSGTYSYEQYF
clone_size: .; v_call: TRBV6-1; j_call: TRBJ2-1; d_call: .; cdr3_nt: TGTGCCAGCAGCCGGGACTTTTACAATGAGCAGTTCTTC; cdr3_aa: CASSRDFYNEQFF